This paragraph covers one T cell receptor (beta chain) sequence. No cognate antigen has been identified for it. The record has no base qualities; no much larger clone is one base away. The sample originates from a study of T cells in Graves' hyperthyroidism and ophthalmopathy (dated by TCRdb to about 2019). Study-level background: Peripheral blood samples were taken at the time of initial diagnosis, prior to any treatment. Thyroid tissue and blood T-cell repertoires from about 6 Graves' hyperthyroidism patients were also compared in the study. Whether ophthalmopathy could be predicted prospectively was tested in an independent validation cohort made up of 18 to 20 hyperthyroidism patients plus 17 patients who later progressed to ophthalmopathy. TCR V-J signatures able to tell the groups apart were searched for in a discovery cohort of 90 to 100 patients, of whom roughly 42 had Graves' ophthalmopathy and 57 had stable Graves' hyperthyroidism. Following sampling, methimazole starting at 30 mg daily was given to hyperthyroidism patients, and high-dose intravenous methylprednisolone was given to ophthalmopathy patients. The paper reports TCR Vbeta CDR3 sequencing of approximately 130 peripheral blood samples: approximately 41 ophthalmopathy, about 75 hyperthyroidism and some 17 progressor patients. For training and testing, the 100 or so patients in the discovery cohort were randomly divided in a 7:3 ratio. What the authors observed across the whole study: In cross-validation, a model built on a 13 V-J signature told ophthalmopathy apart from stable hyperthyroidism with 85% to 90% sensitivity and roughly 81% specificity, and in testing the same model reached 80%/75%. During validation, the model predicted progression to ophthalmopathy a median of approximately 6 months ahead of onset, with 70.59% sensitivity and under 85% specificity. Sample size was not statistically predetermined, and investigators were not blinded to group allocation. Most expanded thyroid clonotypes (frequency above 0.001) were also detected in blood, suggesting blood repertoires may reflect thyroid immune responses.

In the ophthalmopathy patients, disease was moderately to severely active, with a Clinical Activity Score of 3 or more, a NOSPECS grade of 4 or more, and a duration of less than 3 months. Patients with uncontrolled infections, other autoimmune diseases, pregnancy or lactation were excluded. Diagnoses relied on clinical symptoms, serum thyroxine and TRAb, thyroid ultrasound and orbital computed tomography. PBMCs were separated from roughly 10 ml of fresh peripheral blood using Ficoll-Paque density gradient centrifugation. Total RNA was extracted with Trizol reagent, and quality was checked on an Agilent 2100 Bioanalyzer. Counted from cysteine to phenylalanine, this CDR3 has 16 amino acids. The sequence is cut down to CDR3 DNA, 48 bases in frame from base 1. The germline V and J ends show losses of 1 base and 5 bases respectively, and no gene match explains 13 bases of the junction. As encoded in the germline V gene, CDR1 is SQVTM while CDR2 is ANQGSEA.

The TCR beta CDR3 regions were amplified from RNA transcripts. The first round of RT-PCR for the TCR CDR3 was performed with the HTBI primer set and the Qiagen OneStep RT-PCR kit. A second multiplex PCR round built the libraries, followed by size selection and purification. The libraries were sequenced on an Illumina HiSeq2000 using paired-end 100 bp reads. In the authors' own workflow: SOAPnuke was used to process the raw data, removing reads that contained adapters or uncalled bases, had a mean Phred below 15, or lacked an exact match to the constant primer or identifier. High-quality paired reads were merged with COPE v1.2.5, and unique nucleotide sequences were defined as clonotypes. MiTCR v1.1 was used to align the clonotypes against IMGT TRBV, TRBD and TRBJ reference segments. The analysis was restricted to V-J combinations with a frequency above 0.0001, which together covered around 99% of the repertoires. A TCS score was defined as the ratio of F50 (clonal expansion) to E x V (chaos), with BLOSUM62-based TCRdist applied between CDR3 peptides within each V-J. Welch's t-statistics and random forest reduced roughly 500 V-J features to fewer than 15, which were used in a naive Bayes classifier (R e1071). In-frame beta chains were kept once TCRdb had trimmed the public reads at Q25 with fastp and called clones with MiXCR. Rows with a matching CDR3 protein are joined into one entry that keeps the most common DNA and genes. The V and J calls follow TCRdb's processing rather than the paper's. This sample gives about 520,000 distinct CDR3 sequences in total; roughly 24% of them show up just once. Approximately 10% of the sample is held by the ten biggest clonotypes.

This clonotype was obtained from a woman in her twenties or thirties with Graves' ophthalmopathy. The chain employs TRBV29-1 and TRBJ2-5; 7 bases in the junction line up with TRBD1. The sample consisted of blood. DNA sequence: TGCAGCGTTGAAGGGAGGCCTCCGGACAGGCGGGAGACCCAGTACTTC. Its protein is CSVEGRPPDRRETQYF.